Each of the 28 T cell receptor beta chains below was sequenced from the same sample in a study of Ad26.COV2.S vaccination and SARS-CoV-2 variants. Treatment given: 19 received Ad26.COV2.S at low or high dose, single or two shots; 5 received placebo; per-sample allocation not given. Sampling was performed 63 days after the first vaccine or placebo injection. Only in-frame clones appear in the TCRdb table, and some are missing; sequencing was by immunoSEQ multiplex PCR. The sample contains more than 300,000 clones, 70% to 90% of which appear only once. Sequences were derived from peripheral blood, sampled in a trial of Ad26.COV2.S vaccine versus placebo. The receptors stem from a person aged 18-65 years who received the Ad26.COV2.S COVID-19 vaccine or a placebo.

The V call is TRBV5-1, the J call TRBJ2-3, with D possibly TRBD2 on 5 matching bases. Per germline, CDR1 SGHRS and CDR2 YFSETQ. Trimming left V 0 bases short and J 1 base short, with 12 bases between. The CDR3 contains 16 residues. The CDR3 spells CASSLEWRVGTDTQYF. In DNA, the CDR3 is TGCGCCAGCAGCTTGGAGTGGCGGGTTGGCACAGATACGCAGTATTTT.

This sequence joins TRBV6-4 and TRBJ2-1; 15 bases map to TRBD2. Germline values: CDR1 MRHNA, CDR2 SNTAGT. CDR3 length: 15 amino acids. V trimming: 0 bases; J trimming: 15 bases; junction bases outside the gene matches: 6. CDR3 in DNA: TGTGCCAGCAGTGACTCGGGGACTAGCGGGGGGAATTTGTTCTTC. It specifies CASSDSGTSGGNLFF.

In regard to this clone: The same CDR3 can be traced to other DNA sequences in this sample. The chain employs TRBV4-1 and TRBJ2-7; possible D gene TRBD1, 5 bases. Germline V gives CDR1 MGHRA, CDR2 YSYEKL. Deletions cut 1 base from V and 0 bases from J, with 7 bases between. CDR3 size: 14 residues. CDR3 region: CASSQVQGSYEQYF. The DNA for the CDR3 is TGCGCCAGCAGCCAAGTTCAGGGCTCCTACGAGCAGTACTTC.

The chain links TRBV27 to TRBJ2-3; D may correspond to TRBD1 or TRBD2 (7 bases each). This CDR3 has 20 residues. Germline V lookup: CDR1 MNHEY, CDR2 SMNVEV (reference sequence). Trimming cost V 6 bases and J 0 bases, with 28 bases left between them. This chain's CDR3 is CASRTRQGPTSDRSTDTQYF. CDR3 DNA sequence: TGTGCCAGCAGAACGAGACAGGGACCAACTAGCGACCGAAGCACAGATACGCAGTATTTT.

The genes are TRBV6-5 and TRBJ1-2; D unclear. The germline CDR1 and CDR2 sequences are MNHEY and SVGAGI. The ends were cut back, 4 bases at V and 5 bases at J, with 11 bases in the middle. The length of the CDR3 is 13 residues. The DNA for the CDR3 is TGTGCCAGCAGTTCCGCTAGAGAGTATGGCTACACCTTC. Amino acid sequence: CASSSAREYGYTF.

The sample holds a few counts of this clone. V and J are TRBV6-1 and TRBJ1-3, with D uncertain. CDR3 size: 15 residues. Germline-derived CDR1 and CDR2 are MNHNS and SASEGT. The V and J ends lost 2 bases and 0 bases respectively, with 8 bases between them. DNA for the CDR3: TGTGCCAGCAGTGAATTTGGCACCTCTGGAAACACCATATATTTT. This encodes CASSEFGTSGNTIYF.

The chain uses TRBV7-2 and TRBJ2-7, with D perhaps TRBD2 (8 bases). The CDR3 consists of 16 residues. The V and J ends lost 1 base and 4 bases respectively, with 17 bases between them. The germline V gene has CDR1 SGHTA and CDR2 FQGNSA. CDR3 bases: TGTGCCAGCAGCTTAGTAGCGGGGACAGCGCTGTACGAGCAGTACTTC. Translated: CASSLVAGTALYEQYF.

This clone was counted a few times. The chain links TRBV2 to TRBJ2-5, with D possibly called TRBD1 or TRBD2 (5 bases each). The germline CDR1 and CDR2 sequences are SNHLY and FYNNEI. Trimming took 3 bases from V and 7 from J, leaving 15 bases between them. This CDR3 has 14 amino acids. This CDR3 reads CASSESLAGGTQYF. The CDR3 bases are TGTGCCAGCAGTGAGTCGCTAGCTGGGGGGACCCAGTACTTC.

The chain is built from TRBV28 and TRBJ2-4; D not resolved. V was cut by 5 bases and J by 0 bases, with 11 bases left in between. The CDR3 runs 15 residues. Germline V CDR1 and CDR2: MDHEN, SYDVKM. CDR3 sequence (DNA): TGTGCCAGCAGTCTCCTCGGTCTAGCCAAAAACATTCAGTACTTC. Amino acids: CASSLLGLAKNIQYF.

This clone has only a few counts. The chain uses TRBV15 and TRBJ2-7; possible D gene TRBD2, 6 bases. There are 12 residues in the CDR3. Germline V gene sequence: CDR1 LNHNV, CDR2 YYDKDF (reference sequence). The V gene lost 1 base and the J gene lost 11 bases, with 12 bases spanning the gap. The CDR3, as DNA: TGTGCCACCAGCAGAGGTTTCGGGGGAAAGTACTTC. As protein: CATSRGFGGKYF.

CDR3 sequence (DNA): TGTGCCAGCAGTTTTCTGGACAGGGGGCAGGGAAATGAGCAGTTCTTC. It yields the protein CASSFLDRGQGNEQFF. The genes are TRBV6-6 and TRBJ2-1; 11 bases fit TRBD1. Unmatched junction bases numbered 9, after V lost 4 bases and J lost 7 bases. Germline CDR1 is MNHNY and CDR2 is SVGAGI (reference sequence). This CDR3 is built from 16 residues.

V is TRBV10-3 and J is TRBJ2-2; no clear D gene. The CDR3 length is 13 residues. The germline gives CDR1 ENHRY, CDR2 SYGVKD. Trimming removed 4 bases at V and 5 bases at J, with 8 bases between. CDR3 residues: CAISGLGTGELFF. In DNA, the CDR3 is TGTGCCATCAGTGGATTAGGTACCGGGGAGCTGTTTTTT.

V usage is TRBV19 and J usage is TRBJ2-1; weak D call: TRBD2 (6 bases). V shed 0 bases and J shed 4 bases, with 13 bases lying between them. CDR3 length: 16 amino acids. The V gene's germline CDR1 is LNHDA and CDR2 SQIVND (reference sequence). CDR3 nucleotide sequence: TGTGCCAGTAGTATAGACCTCGCTAGCGCGTACAATGAGCAGTTCTTC. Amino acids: CASSIDLASAYNEQFF. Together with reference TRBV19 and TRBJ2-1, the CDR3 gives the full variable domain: DGGITQSPKYLFRKEGQNVTLSCEQNLNHDAMYWYRQDPGQGLRLIYYSQIVNDFQKGDIAEGYSVSREKKESFPLTVTSAQKNPTAFYLCASSIDLASAYNEQFFGPGTRLTVL.

CDR3 nucleotides: TGTGCCTGGAACTTAGGGTTAGATCAGCCCCAGCATTTT. Translating it yields CAWNLGLDQPQHF. The chain carries TRBV30 and TRBJ1-5, with D unresolved. Germline values: CDR1 GTSNPN, CDR2 SVGIG (reference sequence). The CDR3 is 13 residues long. Deletions cut 4 bases from V and 5 bases from J, with 12 bases between.

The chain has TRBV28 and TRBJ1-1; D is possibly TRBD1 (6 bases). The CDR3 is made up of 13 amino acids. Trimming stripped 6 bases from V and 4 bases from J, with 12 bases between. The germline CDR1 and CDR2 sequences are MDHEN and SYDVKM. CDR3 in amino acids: CASSTQTGTEAFF. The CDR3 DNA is TGTGCCAGCAGCACCCAGACAGGCACTGAAGCTTTCTTT. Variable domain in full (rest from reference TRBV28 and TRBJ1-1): DVKVTQSSRYLVKRTGEKVFLECVQDMDHENMFWYRQDPGLGLRLIYFSYDVKMKEKGDIPEGYSVSREKKERFSLILESASTNQTSMYLCASSTQTGTEAFFGQGTRLTVV.

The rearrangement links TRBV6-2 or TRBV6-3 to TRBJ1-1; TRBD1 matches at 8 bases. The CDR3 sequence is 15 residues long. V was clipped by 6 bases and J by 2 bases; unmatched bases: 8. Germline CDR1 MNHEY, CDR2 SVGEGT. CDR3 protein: CASSPWGTGNTEAFF. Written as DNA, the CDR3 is TGTGCCAGCAGCCCGTGGGGGACAGGTAACACTGAAGCTTTCTTT.

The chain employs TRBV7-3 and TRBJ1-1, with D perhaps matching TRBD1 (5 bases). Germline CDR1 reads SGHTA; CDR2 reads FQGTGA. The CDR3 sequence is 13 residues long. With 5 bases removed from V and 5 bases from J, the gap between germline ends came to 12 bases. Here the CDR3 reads CASSPWGETEAFF. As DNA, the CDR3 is TGTGCCAGCAGCCCTTGGGGGGAGACTGAAGCTTTCTTT. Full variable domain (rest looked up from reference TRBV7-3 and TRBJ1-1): GAGVSQTPSNKVTEKGKYVELRCDPISGHTALYWYRQSLGQGPEFLIYFQGTGAADDSGLPNDRFFAVRPEGSVSTLKIQRTERGDSAVYLCASSPWGETEAFFGQGTRLTVV.

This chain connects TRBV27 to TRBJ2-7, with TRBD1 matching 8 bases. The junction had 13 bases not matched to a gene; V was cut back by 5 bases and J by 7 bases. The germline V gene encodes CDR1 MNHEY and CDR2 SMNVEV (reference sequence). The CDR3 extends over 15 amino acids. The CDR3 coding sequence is TGTGCCAGCAGTCCTCTCACGGACAGGGAATGGGAGCAGTACTTC. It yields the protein CASSPLTDREWEQYF.

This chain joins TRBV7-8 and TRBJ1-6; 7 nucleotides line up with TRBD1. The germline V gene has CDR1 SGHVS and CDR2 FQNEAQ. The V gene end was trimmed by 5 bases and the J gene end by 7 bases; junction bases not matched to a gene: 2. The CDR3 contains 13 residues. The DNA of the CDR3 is TGTGCCAGCAGCAAGGGGGCGAATTCACCCCTCCACTTT. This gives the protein CASSKGANSPLHF.

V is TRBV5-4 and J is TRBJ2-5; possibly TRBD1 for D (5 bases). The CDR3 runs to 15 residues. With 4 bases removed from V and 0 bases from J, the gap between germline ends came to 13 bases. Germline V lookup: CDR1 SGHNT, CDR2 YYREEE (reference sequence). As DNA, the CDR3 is TGTGCCAGCAGCCTCCGACAGCACAACCAAGAGACCCAGTACTTC. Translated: CASSLRQHNQETQYF.

The CDR3 reads CASSPTGQAGNTIYF. The CDR3 region has the DNA TGTGCCAGCAGTCCAACGGGACAGGCTGGAAACACCATATATTTT. The chain couples TRBV28 to TRBJ1-3; 8 bases agree with TRBD1. The length of the CDR3 is 15 residues. Germline values: CDR1 MDHEN, CDR2 SYDVKM. V lost 5 bases and J lost 2; bases outside the gene matches: 5.

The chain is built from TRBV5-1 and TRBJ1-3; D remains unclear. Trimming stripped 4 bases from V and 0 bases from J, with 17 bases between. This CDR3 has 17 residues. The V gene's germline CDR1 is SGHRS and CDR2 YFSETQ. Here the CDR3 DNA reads TGCGCCAGCAGCCTCACTCACGTAGGGCTCTCTGGAAACACCATATATTTT. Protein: CASSLTHVGLSGNTIYF.

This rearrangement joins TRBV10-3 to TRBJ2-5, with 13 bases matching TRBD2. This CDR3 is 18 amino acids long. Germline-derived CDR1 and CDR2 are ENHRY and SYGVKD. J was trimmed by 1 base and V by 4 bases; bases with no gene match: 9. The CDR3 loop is CAISGYEGTSGAQETQYF. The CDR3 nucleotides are TGTGCCATCAGTGGATACGAGGGGACTAGCGGGGCCCAAGAGACCCAGTACTTC.

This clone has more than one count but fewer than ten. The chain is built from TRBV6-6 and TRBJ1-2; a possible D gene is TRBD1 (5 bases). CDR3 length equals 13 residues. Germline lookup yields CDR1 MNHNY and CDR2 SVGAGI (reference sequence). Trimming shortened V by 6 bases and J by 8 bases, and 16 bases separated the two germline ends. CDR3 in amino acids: CASSMRGSQGYTF. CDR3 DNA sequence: TGTGCCAGCAGCATGAGGGGATCTCAAGGCTACACCTTC.

The CDR3 nucleotides read TGTGCCAGCAGCGTAGAAGACCTAACAGGAAACTACAATGAGCAGTTCTTC. It is translated as CASSVEDLTGNYNEQFF. The chain employs TRBV9 and TRBJ2-1; D is perhaps TRBD1 (5 bases). The germline V gene encodes CDR1 SGDLS and CDR2 YYNGEE. CDR3 size: 17 residues. The V end was cut by 0 bases, the J end by 3 bases, with 16 bases between.

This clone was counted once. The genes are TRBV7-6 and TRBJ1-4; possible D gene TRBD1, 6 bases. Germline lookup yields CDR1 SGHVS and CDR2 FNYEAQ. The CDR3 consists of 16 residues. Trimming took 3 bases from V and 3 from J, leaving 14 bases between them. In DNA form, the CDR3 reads TGTGCCAGCAGCTTTGGGAGGTCAGGGGCTAATGAAAAACTGTTTTTT. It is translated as CASSFGRSGANEKLFF.

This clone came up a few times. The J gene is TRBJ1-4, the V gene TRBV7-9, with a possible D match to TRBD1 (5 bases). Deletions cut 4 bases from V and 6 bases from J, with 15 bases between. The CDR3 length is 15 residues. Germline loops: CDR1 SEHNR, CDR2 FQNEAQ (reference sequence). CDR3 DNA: TGTGCCAGCAGCTCTTCGACAGCTCCTTATGAAAAACTGTTTTTT. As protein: CASSSSTAPYEKLFF.

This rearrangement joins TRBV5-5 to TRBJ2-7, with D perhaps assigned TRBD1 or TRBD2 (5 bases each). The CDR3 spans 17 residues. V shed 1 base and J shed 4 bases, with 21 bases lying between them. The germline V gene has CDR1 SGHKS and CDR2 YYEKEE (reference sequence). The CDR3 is CASSLKLTTRGGYEQYF. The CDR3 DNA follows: TGTGCCAGCAGCTTGAAGCTGACCACGAGGGGCGGGTACGAGCAGTACTTC.